These 15 T cell receptor beta chains were sequenced from one sample in a study of spatial heterogeneity in lung cancer. TCRdb passed the 5' RACE reads through MiXCR, listing each CDR3 protein once. The repertoire table contains dozens of distinct CDR3 sequences. Time point noted: sample taken at primary tumor resection. From tumor, nontumor lung or frozen PBMC, whole RNA was taken unsorted for sequencing. This material consisted of PBMCs, taken at surgery. Receptor source: a female donor with early-stage non-small cell lung cancer.

Notes on this clonotype: This beta chain turned up in a library designed for alpha chains; as an off-target read, its abundance says little. V and J are TRBV7-3 and TRBJ2-5; weak D call: TRBD1 (6 bases). Trimming left V 5 bases short and J 8 bases short, with 15 bases between. CDR1 and CDR2 (germline): SGHTA, FQGTGA. This CDR3 is 13 amino acids long. CDR3: CASSPQDRGTQYF. CDR3 DNA sequence: TGTGCCAGCAGCCCACAGGACAGAGGAACCCAGTACTTC.

A word on this clonotype: This beta chain represents an off-target read in a library built for alpha chains; its size is of limited meaning. This chain uses TRBV30 with TRBJ1-1; the D is unclear. The V gene lost 3 bases and the J gene lost 2 bases, with 13 bases spanning the gap. The CDR3 spans 14 residues. The germline V gene has CDR1 GTSNPN and CDR2 SVGIG (reference sequence). DNA of the CDR3: TGTGCCTGGAGCCTAGGGTATTCAAACACTGAAGCTTTCTTT. Translated: CAWSLGYSNTEAFF.

As to this clonotype: This beta chain was picked up by a library intended for alpha chains and is off target, so its count carries little meaning. This rearrangement joins TRBV5-1 to TRBJ2-7; 7 nucleotides line up with TRBD1. The CDR3 loop spans 13 amino acids. Looked up from germline, CDR1 is SGHRS and CDR2 is YFSETQ. Trimming removed 5 bases from V and 1 base from J; junction bases left unmatched: 3. This CDR3 is CASRETGSYEQYF. In DNA form, the CDR3 reads TGCGCCAGCAGAGAGACAGGGTCCTACGAGCAGTACTTC.

A note on this clonotype: This beta chain turned up in a library designed for alpha chains; as an off-target read, its abundance says little. The chain links TRBV6-2 or TRBV6-3 to TRBJ2-1, with 12 bases matching TRBD2. Trimming cost V 7 bases and J 4 bases; bases outside gene matches: 2. Germline CDR1 is MNHEY and CDR2 is SVGEGT. The CDR3 is 14 amino acids. The CDR3 sequence: CASTGLAGYNEQFF. The CDR3 DNA sequence: TGTGCCAGCACAGGACTAGCGGGGTACAATGAGCAGTTCTTC.

In this sample, this clonotype is hyperexpanded. With the library built for alpha chains, this beta chain is off target and its frequency is not meaningful. The chain is built from TRBV27 and TRBJ1-2; TRBD1 aligns across 7 bases. J gave up 7 bases and V 4 bases, and 12 bases lay outside the gene matches. The CDR3 runs 15 residues. In germline, CDR1 is MNHEY, CDR2 SMNVEV (reference sequence). The DNA of the CDR3 is TGTGCCAGCAGTTCCTCGACAGGGTGGTCTTTTGGCTACACCTTC. Translating it yields CASSSSTGWSFGYTF.

Points on this clonotype: This beta chain lies outside the target of a library built for alpha chains; its clone size means little. The gene calls are TRBV6-2 or TRBV6-3 and TRBJ1-1; D not certain. Germline lookup yields CDR1 MNHEY and CDR2 SVGEGT. The CDR3 runs 12 residues. V dropped 2 bases and J dropped 4 bases, with 5 bases sitting between them. CDR3 DNA: TGTGCCAGCAGTTACGGGCGCACTGAAGCTTTCTTT. Translating it yields CASSYGRTEAFF.

Regarding this clonotype: This beta chain is an off-target read within a library intended for alpha chains, so its frequency means little. The chain joins TRBV4-3 to TRBJ1-6; D possibly corresponds to TRBD1 (5 bases). Germline-derived CDR1 and CDR2 are LGHNA and YSLEER. This CDR3 is 16 amino acids long. The germline V and J ends were trimmed by 4 bases and 6 bases, with 16 bases remaining between them. CDR3 nucleotide sequence: TGCGCCAGCAGCCTCGCCGGTAGGCAGGGTAATTCACCCCTCCACTTT. Amino acids: CASSLAGRQGNSPLHF.

This clonotype is labeled hyperexpanded. The library was built for alpha chains, so this beta chain is an off-target read and its size means little. The gene calls are TRBV2 and TRBJ2-5, with D possibly TRBD1 on 5 matching bases. Germline-derived CDR1 and CDR2 are SNHLY and FYNNEI. The CDR3 is made up of 13 amino acids. With 3 bases removed from V and 4 bases from J, the gap between germline ends came to 9 bases. The CDR3 bases are TGTGCCAGCAGTGAGGGGCTAGTAGAGACCCAGTACTTC. This translates into CASSEGLVETQYF.

Concerning this clonotype itself: For a library built for alpha chains, this beta chain is a stray read; little rests on its size. V usage is TRBV7-2 and J usage is TRBJ2-5; maybe TRBD1 (6 bases). CDR1 SGHTA and CDR2 FQGNSA come from the germline V gene. The CDR3 covers 13 residues. The V gene lost 0 bases and the J gene lost 4 bases, with 6 bases spanning the gap. The CDR3 spells CASSLAGGETQYF. The CDR3 DNA reads as TGTGCCAGCAGCTTAGCAGGGGGAGAGACCCAGTACTTC.

Details on this clonotype: This beta chain is a stray read from a library made for alpha chains; its abundance is not meaningful. V is TRBV2 and J is TRBJ1-1; 7 positions agree with TRBD1. Trimming removed 7 bases from V and 1 base from J; junction bases left unmatched: 3. CDR3 length: 13 amino acids. Germline CDR1 is SNHLY and CDR2 is FYNNEI. The CDR3 loop reads CASNRQGNTEAFF. The CDR3 DNA reads TGTGCCAGCAATAGACAGGGGAACACTGAAGCTTTCTTT. Full variable domain (outside the CDR3, taken from reference TRBV2 and TRBJ1-1): EPEVTQTPSHQVTQMGQEVILRCVPISNHLYFYWYRQILGQKVEFLVSFYNNEISEKSEIFDDQFSVERPDGSNFTLKIRSTKLEDSAMYFCASNRQGNTEAFFGQGTRLTVV.

About this clonotype itself: This beta chain is off target for a library built for alpha chains, so its abundance means little. The chain links TRBV12-3 or TRBV12-4 to TRBJ1-4; 8 bases agree with TRBD1. The J segment lost 4 bases and the V segment lost 6 bases, leaving 4 bases of the junction unmatched. This CDR3 spans 14 amino acids. Here the CDR3 reads CASSHRGVNEKLFF. DNA for the CDR3: TGTGCCAGCAGCCACAGGGGGGTTAATGAAAAACTGTTTTTT.

This clonotype was picked up a small number of times. Little can be read into the size of this beta chain, an off-target read in a library designed for alpha chains. This chain uses TRBV27 with TRBJ2-3; D is undetermined. Per germline, CDR1 MNHEY and CDR2 SMNVEV (reference sequence). The CDR3 extends over 14 amino acids. V was cut by 2 bases and J by 6 bases, with 12 bases left in between. CDR3 sequence: CASSLSEISDTQYF. The CDR3 DNA sequence: TGTGCCAGCAGTTTAAGTGAAATCTCCGATACGCAGTATTTT.

In the case of this clonotype: The size of this beta chain means little, since it is a stray read in a library made for alpha chains. The chain employs TRBV20-1 and TRBJ1-4; D not certain. Deletions cut 0 bases from V and 8 bases from J, with 13 bases between. The CDR3 extends over 14 amino acids. Germline CDR1 reads DFQATT; CDR2 reads SNEGSKA (reference sequence). In DNA form, the CDR3 reads TGCAGTGCTAGAGATCTTCAAGGGAACGAAAAACTGTTTTTT. It translates to CSARDLQGNEKLFF.

In regard to this clonotype: This beta chain is a stray read from a library made for alpha chains; its abundance is not meaningful. The V call is TRBV3-1, the J call TRBJ1-1; TRBD1 matches 10 bases. Germline V gene lookup returns CDR1 LGHDT and CDR2 YNNKEL (reference sequence). V was clipped by 4 bases and J by 4 bases; unmatched bases: 9. This CDR3 region has 16 residues. The CDR3 sequence is CASSPTLGQGGTEAFF. CDR3 in DNA: TGTGCCAGCAGCCCCACCTTAGGACAGGGGGGCACTGAAGCTTTCTTT.

By share of the sample, this clonotype is hyperexpanded. Since it is a stray read in a library aimed at alpha chains, this beta chain has a size that is not meaningful. This rearrangement joins TRBV7-2 to TRBJ2-3; the D gene is possibly TRBD1 (5 bases). Germline CDR1 and CDR2: SGHTA and FQGNSA. The CDR3 runs to 12 residues. Between the trimmed V and J ends, which lost 5 bases and 10 bases, there was a span of 13 bases. As DNA, the CDR3 is TGTGCCAGCAGCGTCCCTAGGGGTGCGCAGTATTTT. Translation gives CASSVPRGAQYF.